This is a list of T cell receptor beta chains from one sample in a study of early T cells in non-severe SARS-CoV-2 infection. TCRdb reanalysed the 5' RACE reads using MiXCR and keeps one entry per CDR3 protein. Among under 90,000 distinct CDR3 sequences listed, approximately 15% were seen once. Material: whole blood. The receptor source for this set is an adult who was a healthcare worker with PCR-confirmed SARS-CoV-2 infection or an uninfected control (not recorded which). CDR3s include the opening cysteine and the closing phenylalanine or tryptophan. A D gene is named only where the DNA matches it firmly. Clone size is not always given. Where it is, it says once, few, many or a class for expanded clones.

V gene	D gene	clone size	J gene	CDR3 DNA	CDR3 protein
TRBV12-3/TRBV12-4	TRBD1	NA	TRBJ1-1	TGTGCCAGCAGTCCCACCCCTGGACAGGGACACACTGAAGCTTTCTTT	CASSPTPGQGHTEAFF
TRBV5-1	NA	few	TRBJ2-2	TGCGCCAGCAGCCTCGCGGGGCAGAACACCGGGGAGCTGTTTTTT	CASSLAGQNTGELFF
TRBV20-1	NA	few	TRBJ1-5	TGCAGTGCTAGGGATTGGGGGACCCATCAGCCCCAGCATTTT	CSARDWGTHQPQHF
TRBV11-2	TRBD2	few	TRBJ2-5	TGTGCCAGCAGTTCCGGGGGGGCCCAGGCCCAGTACTTC	CASSSGGAQAQYF
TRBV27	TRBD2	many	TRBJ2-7	TGTGCCAGCAGCCGCCTCGCGGGGGTGCTTTCCTACGAGCAGTACTTC	CASSRLAGVLSYEQYF
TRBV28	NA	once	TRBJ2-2	TGTGCCAGCAAAGTGGCAACCGGGGAGCTGTTTTTT	CASKVATGELFF
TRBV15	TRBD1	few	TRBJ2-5	TGTGCCACCAGCAGAGAGGGTAGGGGGCGCGGAGAGACCCAGTACTTC	CATSREGRGRGETQYF
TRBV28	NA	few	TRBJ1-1	TGTGCCAGCAGTTTATCTGGACTTATCAGGGGTTTCTTT	CASSLSGLIRGFF
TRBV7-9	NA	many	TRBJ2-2	TGTGCCAGCAGCCGACCGGGACTCTCGAACACCGGGGAGCTGTTTTTT	CASSRPGLSNTGELFF
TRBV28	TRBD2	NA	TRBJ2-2	TGTGCCAGCAGTCACTCTAGCGGGGTTACCGGGGAGCTGTTTTTT	CASSHSSGVTGELFF
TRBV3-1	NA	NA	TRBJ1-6	TGTGCCAGCAGCCAAGAGTCGACCATTTCACCCCTCCACTTT	CASSQESTISPLHF
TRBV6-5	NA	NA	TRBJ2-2	TGTGCCAGCAGTTACTCGACGGGGACGGGGGAGCTGTTTTTT	CASSYSTGTGELFF
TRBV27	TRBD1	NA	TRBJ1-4	TGTGCCAGCAGTTTTTGGACAGGGGAAAAACTGTTTTTT	CASSFWTGEKLFF
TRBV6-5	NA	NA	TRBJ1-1	TGTGCCAGCACCGACGGAGGGCCGGCTTTCTTT	CASTDGGPAFF
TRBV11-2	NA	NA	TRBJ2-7	TGTGCCAGCAGCTTAGCGGCAGGGGAGGCATACGAGCAGTACTTC	CASSLAAGEAYEQYF
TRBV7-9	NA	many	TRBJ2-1	TGTGCCAGCAGCTTTATCGGGGGTACCTACAATGAGCAGTTCTTC	CASSFIGGTYNEQFF
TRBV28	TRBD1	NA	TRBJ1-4	TGTGCCAGCATGACAGGGGTTAATGAAAAACTGTTTTTT	CASMTGVNEKLFF
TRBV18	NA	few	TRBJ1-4	TGTGCCACCTCACCTTCCCGAGGGGCAACTAATGAAAAACTGTTTTTT	CATSPSRGATNEKLFF
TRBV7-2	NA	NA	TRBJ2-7	TGTGCCAGCAGTCTGCTTAGAACTTATAGCTCATGGGGGCCGAGCTACGAGCAGTACTTC	CASSLLRTYSSWGPSYEQYF
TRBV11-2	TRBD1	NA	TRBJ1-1	TGTGCCAGCAGCCCGGAACAGGGGGCGTTCACTGAAGCTTTCTTT	CASSPEQGAFTEAFF
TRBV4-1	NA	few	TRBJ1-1	TGCGCCAGCAGCCAAGATGAGGGTAACACTGAAGCTTTCTTT	CASSQDEGNTEAFF
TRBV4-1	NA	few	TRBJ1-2	TGCGCCAGCAGCCAAGATCTTTTCGCCTTATGGGGCTACACCTTC	CASSQDLFALWGYTF
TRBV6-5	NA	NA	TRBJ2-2	TGTGCCAGCAGTTACTATTTAGGGGGATCTGGCGGGGAGCTGTTTTTT	CASSYYLGGSGGELFF
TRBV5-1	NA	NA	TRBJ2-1	TGCGCCAGCAGCTTCCCAGGATCCTACAATGAGCAGTTCTTC	CASSFPGSYNEQFF
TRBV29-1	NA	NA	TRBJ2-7	TGCAGCGTTGAAAGCTCGCAGGGCCCATACGAGCAGTACTTC	CSVESSQGPYEQYF
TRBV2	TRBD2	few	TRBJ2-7	TGTGCCAGCAGTTCGAGCGGGGGGGCTCTCTACGAGCAGTACTTC	CASSSSGGALYEQYF
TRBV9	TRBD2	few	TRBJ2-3	TGTGCCAGCAGCGTAGGGGCTAGCGGCGATACGCAGTATTTT	CASSVGASGDTQYF
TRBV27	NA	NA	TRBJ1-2	TGTGCCAGCAGTTACCTTCGGACAGCTAACTATGGCTACACCTTC	CASSYLRTANYGYTF
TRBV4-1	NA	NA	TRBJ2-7	TGCGCCAGCAGCCAAGTTGAAGGCAGACGGAGGACAAAGCAGTACTTC	CASSQVEGRRRTKQYF
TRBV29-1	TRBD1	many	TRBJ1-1	TGCAGCGTCCTACAGGGGGTGAACACTGAAGCTTTCTTT	CSVLQGVNTEAFF
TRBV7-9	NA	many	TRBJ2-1	TGTGCCAGCAGCCCACCGCTTTTGGGGAACTACAATGAGCAGTTCTTC	CASSPPLLGNYNEQFF
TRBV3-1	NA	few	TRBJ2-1	TGTGCCAGCAGCCAAGATTACCGCGGTGAGCAGTTCTTC	CASSQDYRGEQFF
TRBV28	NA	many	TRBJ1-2	TGTGCCAGCAGTACACAGGGAGTCTCAAACTATGGCTACACCTTC	CASSTQGVSNYGYTF
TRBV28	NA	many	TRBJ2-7	TGTGCCAGCAGCATGAGGGTCTACGAGCAGTACTTC	CASSMRVYEQYF
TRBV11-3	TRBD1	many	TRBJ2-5	TGTGCCAGCAGCCTAGGGACAGGCGCACAAGAGACCCAGTACTTC	CASSLGTGAQETQYF
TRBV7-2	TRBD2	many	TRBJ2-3	TGTGCCAGCTTAAGAGGCGGTGGGAGGGGAGATACGCAGTATTTT	CASLRGGGRGDTQYF
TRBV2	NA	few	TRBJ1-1	TGTGCCAGCAGTGAATGGGGCAGGGGCACTGAAGCTTTCTTT	CASSEWGRGTEAFF
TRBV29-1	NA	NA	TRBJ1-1	TGCAGCGTTGTTTTGCCGTACGGAGCTTTCTTT	CSVVLPYGAFF
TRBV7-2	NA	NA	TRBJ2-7	TGTGCCAGCAGCCAATTACATAGCTCCTACGAGCAGTACTTC	CASSQLHSSYEQYF
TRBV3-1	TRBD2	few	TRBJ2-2	TGTGCCGCTTCCCCCAGCGGGGGGGCCGCGAACACCGGGGAGCTGTTTTTT	CAASPSGGAANTGELFF
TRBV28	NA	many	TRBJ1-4	TGTGCCAGCAGCTTAGACAGGCCTAATGAAAAACTGTTTTTT	CASSLDRPNEKLFF
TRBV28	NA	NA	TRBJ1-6	TGTGCCAGCAATTCCCCTTCTCGTCCCCTCCACTTT	CASNSPSRPLHF
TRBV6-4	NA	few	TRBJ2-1	TGTGCCAGCAGTGAAGAAGACGGCATCGGATACAATGAGCAGTTCTTC	CASSEEDGIGYNEQFF
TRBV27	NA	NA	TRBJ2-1	TGTGCCAGCAGTTTGTTCAGCGCGTTGTTTTCCAATGAGCAGTTCTTC	CASSLFSALFSNEQFF
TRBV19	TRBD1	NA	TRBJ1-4	TGTGCCAGTTCGGACAGGGGGCGAGAAGAAAAACTGTTTTTT	CASSDRGREEKLFF
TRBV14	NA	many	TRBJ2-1	TGTGCCAGCAGCCAAGTCAGGAGTTATAAGCAGTTCTTC	CASSQVRSYKQFF
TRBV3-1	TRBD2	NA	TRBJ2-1	TGTGCCGGCAGCCAAGATAGCGGGAGCTACAATGAGCAGTTCTTC	CAGSQDSGSYNEQFF
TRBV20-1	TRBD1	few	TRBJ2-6	TGCAGTGCCCCTGGGCGACAGGGGCATTCTGGGGCCAACGTCCTGACTTTC	CSAPGRQGHSGANVLTF
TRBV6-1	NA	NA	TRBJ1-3	TGTGCCAGCCAACGGCATAACGCCCTAAACTCTGGAAACACCATATATTTT	CASQRHNALNSGNTIYF
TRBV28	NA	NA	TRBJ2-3	TGTGCCAGCAGTTTATTACAGGGAGGCACAGATACGCAGTATTTT	CASSLLQGGTDTQYF
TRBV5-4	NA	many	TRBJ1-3	TGTGCCAGCAAGCAGGACTCTGGAAACACCATATATTTT	CASKQDSGNTIYF
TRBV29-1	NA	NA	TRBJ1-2	TGCAGCGTTCAGGGAGACGCCTATGGCTACACCTTC	CSVQGDAYGYTF